The entry that follows covers one T cell receptor (beta chain) sequence. TCRdb re-called the RT-PCR reads with MiXCR, one entry per CDR3 protein. The repertoire holds about 240,000 distinct CDR3 sequences, more than 10% seen once, with 7.8% in the top ten. The sample originates from a study of response to subunit inactivated influenza vaccine. V was trimmed by 1 base and J by 5 bases, leaving 14 bases between them. CDR1 is SGHAT and CDR2 is FQNNGV in the germline V gene. The CDR3 has 15 amino acids. The receptor was derived from a man aged 50 to 60 who received an inactivated influenza vaccine. The chain recombines TRBV11-2 with TRBJ2-5; possibly TRBD2 for D (6 bases). This sample comprised non-naive T cells sorted from PBMCs, obtained 14 to 15 days before vaccination. The CDR3, as DNA: TGTGCCAGCAGCTTAGGCCCGGAGGGCCGGGAGACCCAGTACTTC. As protein: CASSLGPEGRETQYF. Full variable domain (outside the CDR3, taken from reference TRBV11-2 and TRBJ2-5): EAGVAQSPRYKIIEKRQSVAFWCNPISGHATLYWYQQILGQGPKLLIQFQNNGVVDDSQLPKDRFSAERLKGVDSTLKIQPAKLEDSAVYLCASSLGPEGRETQYFGPGTRLLVL.